This TCR beta chain was recovered during a study of response to subunit inactivated influenza vaccine. V shed 1 base, J shed 2 bases, and the junction held 11 bases outside the gene matches. The germline CDR1 and CDR2 sequences are SQVTM and ANQGSEA. The CDR3 is 16 residues long. MiXCR, applied by TCRdb to the RT-PCR reads, yields one record per CDR3 protein. The table shows around 200,000 distinct CDR3 sequences, with nearly 9.5% occurring only once. The sample here was non-naive T cells sorted from PBMCs, taken on the day of vaccination. This chain links TRBV29-1 with TRBJ2-7, with 7 nucleotides matching TRBD1. The source is a man aged 45-65 years who received an inactivated influenza vaccine. CDR3 protein: CSVEAWVRGQAYEQYF. The CDR3 bases are TGCAGCGTTGAAGCGTGGGTTAGGGGGCAGGCCTACGAGCAGTACTTC.